This T cell receptor (beta chain) was documented in a study of OX40 agonist ivuxolimab in advanced cancers. Study as a whole: Earlier treatment with anti-PD-1, anti-PD-L1 or anti-CTLA-4 was permitted, and about 40% had received some. Overall study findings and caveats: Clonal expansion in partial responders at 0.1-3.0 mg/kg ranked among the lowest.

Generated by immunoSEQ multiplex PCR, the TCRdb table keeps only in-frame clones and is missing some. The sample contains tens of thousands of clones, 70% to 90% of which appear only once. Germline V gene lookup returns CDR1 SGHNT and CDR2 YYREEE (reference sequence). CDR3 length equals 16 residues. Losses at the gene ends were 4 bases for V and 5 bases for J; bases not matched to a gene: 13. In regard to this clone: Its antigen is undetermined.

The input for sequencing was CD4+ or CD8+ T cells sorted from blood, taken in a trial of the OX40 agonist ivuxolimab. The V gene is TRBV5-4, the J gene TRBJ2-3; TRBD2 aligns across 7 bases. The receptor was derived from an adult with an advanced solid tumor such as melanoma, head and neck, liver or kidney cancer. The CDR3 region has the DNA TGTGCCAGCAGCGCCGAGACTAGCAGATTAGGAGATACGCAGTATTTT. Residues: CASSAETSRLGDTQYF. The full variable domain, rest sourced from reference TRBV5-4 and TRBJ2-3, is ETGVTQSPTHLIKTRGQQVTLRCSSQSGHNTVSWYQQALGQGPQFIFQYYREEENGRGNFPPRFSGLQFPNYSSELNVNALELDDSALYLCASSAETSRLGDTQYFGPGTRLTVL.